This entry features one T cell receptor beta chain sequence. Antigen unknown. Each CDR3 protein is one row after TCRdb ran MiXCR on the multiplex PCR reads. The sample consists of about 180,000 distinct CDR3 sequences, roughly a third of them appearing once. V lost 5 bases to trimming and J lost 0 bases, with 15 bases between them. The CDR3 covers 16 residues. In germline, CDR1 is WNHNN, CDR2 SYGVQD (reference sequence). Breast cancer patients provided tissue from their axillary draining lymph nodes. The sample originates from a study of breast tumors, draining lymph nodes, adjacent tissues. Study observations and caveats: The lymph node origin of tumor T cells was framed as consistent with a hypothesis, not demonstrated. Compared with lymph nodes, tumors were less diverse; compared with nontumor tissue, more. The data were judged consistent with most tumor T cells coming from lymph node and expanding in tumor.

This clonotype originated in a female donor with breast cancer. Some clones in this sample may be carry-over from other donors' samples. The sample taken for sequencing was axillary lymph node tissue. The chain employs TRBV10-1 and TRBJ2-3; possibly TRBD1 for D (5 bases). This CDR3 reads CASSNQGSPSTDTQYF. For the CDR3, the DNA is TGCGCCAGCAGTAACCAGGGTTCACCTAGCACAGATACGCAGTATTTT.